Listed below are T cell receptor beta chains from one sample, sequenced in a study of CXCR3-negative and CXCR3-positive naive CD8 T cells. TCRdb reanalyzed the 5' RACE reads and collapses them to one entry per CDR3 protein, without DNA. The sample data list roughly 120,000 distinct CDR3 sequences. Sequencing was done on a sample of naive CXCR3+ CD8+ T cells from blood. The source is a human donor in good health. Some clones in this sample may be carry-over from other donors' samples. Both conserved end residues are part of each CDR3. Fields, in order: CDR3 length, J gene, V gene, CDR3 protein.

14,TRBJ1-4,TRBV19,CASALGAANEKLFF
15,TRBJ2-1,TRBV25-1,CASTLTGFLYNEQFF
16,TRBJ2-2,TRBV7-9,CASSQPPTENTGELFF
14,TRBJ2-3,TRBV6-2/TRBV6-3,CASSYLATSDTQYF
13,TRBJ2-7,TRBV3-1,CASSQPDSYEQYF
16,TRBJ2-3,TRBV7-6,CASSFGTSGGTDTQYF
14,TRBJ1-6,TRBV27,CASSLAGVGSPLHF
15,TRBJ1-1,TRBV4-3,CASSQWRVVSTEAFF
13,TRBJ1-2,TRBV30,CAWEWGTSMGYTF
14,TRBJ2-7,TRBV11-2,CASSLGTDFYEQYF
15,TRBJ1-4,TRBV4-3,CASSQVEEINEKLFF
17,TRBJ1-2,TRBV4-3,CASSQDLWQGFFYGYTF
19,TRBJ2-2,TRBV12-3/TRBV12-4,CASSFLSFPGLGVPGELFF
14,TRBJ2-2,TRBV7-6,CASSIAGLGGELFF
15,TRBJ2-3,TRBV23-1,CASSQGGIRTDTQYF
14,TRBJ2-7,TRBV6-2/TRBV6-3,CASSSGTPTYEQYF
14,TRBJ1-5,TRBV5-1,CASRSGLSDQPQHF
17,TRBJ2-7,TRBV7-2,CASSAPPGQGVYYEQYF
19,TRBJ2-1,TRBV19,CASSIGTSGGAGPYNEQFF
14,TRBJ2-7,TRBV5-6,CASSFRGTTYEQYF
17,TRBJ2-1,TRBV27,CASSLSESETTWDEQFF
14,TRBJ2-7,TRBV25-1,CASSEFRGEDEQYF
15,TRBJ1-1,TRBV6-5,CASSSFYTSDTEAFF
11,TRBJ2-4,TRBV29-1,CSVEDENIQYF
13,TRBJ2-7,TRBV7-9,CASIATNSYEQYF
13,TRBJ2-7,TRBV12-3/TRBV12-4,CASSMGQGHEQYF
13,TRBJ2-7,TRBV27,CASRLSGVHEQYF
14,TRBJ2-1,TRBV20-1,CSAETSGGVNEQFF
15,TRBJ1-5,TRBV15,CATSRLRQVNQPQHF
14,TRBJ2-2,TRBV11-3,CASSLADLGGELFF
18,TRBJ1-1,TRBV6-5,CASSYGSRGGFVGTEAFF
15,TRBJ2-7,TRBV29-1,CSVLITPDGSEQQYF
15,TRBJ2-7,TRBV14,CASSLLASGRSEQYF
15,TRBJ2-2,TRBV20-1,CIARDLGGNTGELFF
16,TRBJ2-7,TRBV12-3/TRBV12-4,CASSLSWGTHSYEQYF
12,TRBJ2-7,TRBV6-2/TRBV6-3,CASSRDNYEQYF
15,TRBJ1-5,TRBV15,CATSLRGAGTGPQHF
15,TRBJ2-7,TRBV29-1,CSVADWTYLGYEQYF
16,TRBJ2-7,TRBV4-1,CASSQPPGQGEYEQYF
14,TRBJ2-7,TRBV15,CATSRGTGPYEQYF
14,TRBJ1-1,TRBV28,CASSLRPRNTEAFF
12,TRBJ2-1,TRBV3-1,CASSQGNNEQFF
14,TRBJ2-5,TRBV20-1,CSAGRLIGEETQYF
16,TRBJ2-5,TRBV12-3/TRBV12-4,CASSLAFSETQETQYF